This record covers a single TCR beta chain. This specimen comes from a study of blood T cell repertoires in COVID-19. CDR1 LNHDA and CDR2 SQIVND come from the germline V gene (reference sequence). The V gene lost 3 bases and the J gene lost 4 bases, with 12 bases spanning the gap. This CDR3 has 14 residues. TCRdb keeps only in-frame clones here, not all; method: immunoSEQ multiplex PCR. The sample consists of some 380,000 clones, 70% to 85% of them appearing once. The TCR was taken from a human donor with acute or convalescent COVID-19. The donor label of this sample is uncertain. This chain connects TRBV19 to TRBJ1-1; D is perhaps TRBD1 (6 bases). The sequencing input was peripheral blood. CDR3 in amino acids: CASSIQGWLTEAFF. The CDR3 bases are TGTGCCAGTAGTATTCAGGGGTGGCTCACTGAAGCTTTCTTT.